This T cell receptor beta chain was sequenced during a study of shared clonotypes between healthy human individuals. Study-level points and caveats: Generally, naive subsets came out with larger estimated richness than memory subsets.

The germline CDR1 and CDR2 sequences are SGHAT and FQNNGV. V was cut by 1 base and J by 12 bases, with 15 bases left in between. The CDR3 loop spans 13 amino acids. For each subset, genomic DNA was distributed in equal portions over several immunoSEQ plates. The assay was immunoSEQ multiplex PCR, and TCRdb's table has in-frame clones only and misses some. The sample has about 870,000 clones, approximately 92% seen once. CD45RO-negative CD8 cells positively selected for CCR7 made up the naive population, which excluded terminally differentiated effector memory CD45RA+ cells. Free of recent acute infections or vaccinations, the donors were healthy HIV-negative adults. Comment on this clone: The antigen remains unidentified.

This receptor was identified in a man younger than 45 in good health. Input material: naive CD8+ T cells sorted from blood. The J gene is TRBJ1-1, the V gene TRBV11-2; no definite D call. Written as DNA, the CDR3 is TGTGCCAGCAGCTTAGTCGGGGAGAGTAAGACTTTCTTT. Translating it yields CASSLVGESKTFF.